This record covers a single TCR beta chain. CD4+CD25+CD127- Tregs, CD4+CD25- non-Tregs, CD4 and CD8 cells were sorted. This CDR3 contains 14 residues. The V end was cut by 5 bases, the J end by 4 bases, with 12 bases between. Germline CDR1 reads SEHNR; CDR2 reads FQNEAQ (reference sequence). This record comes from a study of Tregs in tolerant kidney transplant recipients. Generated by immunoSEQ multiplex PCR, the TCRdb table keeps only in-frame clones and is missing some. This sample has some 90,000 clones, with over 85% found just once. This sequence was found in a human donor in good health. The chain recombines TRBV7-9 with TRBJ1-5; a weak D match, TRBD1 (5 bases). Material: CD8+ T cells from blood. CDR3 coding DNA: TGTGCCAGCAGCATCGTGGGGGAGAATCAGCCCCAGCATTTT. Translating gives CASSIVGENQPQHF.